These 8 T cell receptor beta chains came from one sample sequenced in a study of shared clonotypes between healthy human individuals. Data came from immunoSEQ multiplex PCR; TCRdb stores just in-frame clones and leaves some out. Among 530,000 or so clones, approximately 79% were seen once, and the ten largest hold roughly an eighth. Sequencing used PBMCs. All receptors derive from a middle-aged woman in good health. Some clones in this sample may be carry-over from other donors' samples.

The rearrangement joins TRBV5-6 to TRBJ2-3; D gene uncertain. Trimming shortened V by 2 bases and J by 6 bases, and 7 bases separated the two germline ends. CDR3 length: 12 residues. The germline gives CDR1 SGHDT, CDR2 YYEEEE. CDR3 sequence reads: CASSLMSDTQYF. CDR3 DNA: TGTGCCAGCAGCTTAATGAGCGATACGCAGTATTTT.

The chain carries TRBV4-3 and TRBJ2-4; 8 bases map to TRBD1. The germline gives CDR1 LGHNA, CDR2 YSLEER. J was trimmed by 4 bases and V by 4 bases; bases with no gene match: 6. The CDR3 contains 15 residues. CDR3 DNA: TGCGCCAGCAGCCCCGGGCGACAGGGGAAAAACATTCAGTACTTC. Protein: CASSPGRQGKNIQYF.

V and J are TRBV7-8 and TRBJ1-2; D possibly corresponds to TRBD1 (6 bases). Germline CDR1 is SGHVS and CDR2 is FQNEAQ. The CDR3 loop spans 16 amino acids. V was pared by 5 bases and J by 4 bases, with 20 bases between. The CDR3: CASSLGSGASGYGYTF. The CDR3 DNA is TGTGCCAGCAGCCTGGGATCGGGGGCGAGCGGCTATGGCTACACCTTC.

This chain connects TRBV7-2 to TRBJ2-7; D might be TRBD1 or TRBD2, each matching 6 bases. Germline CDR1 reads SGHTA; CDR2 reads FQGNSA. The length of the CDR3 is 16 residues. V gave up 5 bases and J gave up 3 bases, with 20 bases separating them. DNA of the CDR3: TGTGCCAGCAGCCCCCAACAGGGCGGGACTTTCTACGAGCAGTACTTC. Its translation is CASSPQQGGTFYEQYF.

The J gene is TRBJ1-5, the V gene TRBV18; D not certain. V shed 6 bases and J shed 6 bases, with 15 bases lying between them. Germline assignment: CDR1 KGHSH and CDR2 LQKENI. The CDR3 extends over 14 amino acids. CDR3 nucleotide sequence: TGTGCCAGCTCCACCGGAGTGGCGACTCAGCCCCAGCATTTT. Its protein product is CASSTGVATQPQHF.

V usage is TRBV28 and J usage is TRBJ1-4; no definite D call. The V gene's germline CDR1 is MDHEN and CDR2 SYDVKM. CDR3 length equals 12 residues. Trimming shortened V by 6 bases and J by 14 bases, and 16 bases separated the two germline ends. The CDR3 DNA reads as TGTGCCAGCAGCCGAGACACCGTTTATCTGTTTTTT. Residues: CASSRDTVYLFF. Using reference TRBV28 and TRBJ1-4 for the parts outside the CDR3, the full variable domain is DVKVTQSSRYLVKRTGEKVFLECVQDMDHENMFWYRQDPGLGLRLIYFSYDVKMKEKGDIPEGYSVSREKKERFSLILESASTNQTSMYLCASSRDTVYLFFGSGTQLSVL.

Concerning this clone itself: Other DNA sequences in this sample translate to the same CDR3. The V call is TRBV5-1, the J call TRBJ2-3, with D unresolved. Trimming took 0 bases from V and 3 from J, leaving 5 bases between them. CDR3 length: 13 residues. Germline V gene sequence: CDR1 SGHRS, CDR2 YFSETQ. The CDR3 bases are TGCGCCAGCAGCTTGGATCGGACAGATACGCAGTATTTT. It encodes CASSLDRTDTQYF.

The CDR3 DNA reads as TGTGCCAGCAGCTTGTCCACGATGGGAGAGACCCAGTACTTC. Protein sequence: CASSLSTMGETQYF. The chain uses TRBV5-5 and TRBJ2-5; D gene unclear. The germline V and J ends were trimmed by 1 base and 4 bases, with 11 bases remaining between them. In germline, CDR1 is SGHKS, CDR2 YYEKEE (reference sequence). The CDR3 runs 14 residues. The full variable domain, in which reference TRBV5-5 and TRBJ2-5 provide the parts outside the CDR3, is DAGVTQSPTHLIKTRGQQVTLRCSPISGHKSVSWYQQVLGQGPQFIFQYYEKEERGRGNFPDRFSARQFPNYSSELNVNALLLGDSALYLCASSLSTMGETQYFGPGTRLLVL.